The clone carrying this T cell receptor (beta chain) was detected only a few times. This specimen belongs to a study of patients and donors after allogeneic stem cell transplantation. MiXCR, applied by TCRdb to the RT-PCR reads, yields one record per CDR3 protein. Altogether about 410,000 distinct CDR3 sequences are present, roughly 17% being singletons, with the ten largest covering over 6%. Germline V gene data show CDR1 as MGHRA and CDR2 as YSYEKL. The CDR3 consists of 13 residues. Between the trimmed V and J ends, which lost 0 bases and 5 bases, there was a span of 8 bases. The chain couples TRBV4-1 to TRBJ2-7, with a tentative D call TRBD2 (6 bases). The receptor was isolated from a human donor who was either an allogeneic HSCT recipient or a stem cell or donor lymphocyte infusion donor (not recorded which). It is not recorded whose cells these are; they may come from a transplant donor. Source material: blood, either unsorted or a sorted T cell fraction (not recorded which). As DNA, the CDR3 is TGCGCCAGCAGCCAAGACCCGGGAGACGAGCAGTACTTC. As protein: CASSQDPGDEQYF.